This TCR beta chain was profiled in a study of T cell responses to AZD1222 COVID-19 vaccine. Using immunoSEQ multiplex PCR, the repertoire was profiled, and TCRdb retains in-frame clones only, with some absent. Of 150,000 or so clones listed, 80% to 95% are singletons. With regard to this clone: The target antigen is unknown.

Notes on the study in general: Vaccine-related CD4 TCRs covered spike, predominating at 160-218 and 743-854. White British ancestry dominated among donors, who included more females, and clonal diversity was possibly underestimated. Breadth and depth of Spike-specific TCRs rose after two AZD1222 doses. Nearly half of spike-specific TCRs reportedly target unmutated variant regions.

The sequencing used peripheral blood, collected on day 0 of AZD1222 vaccination. The receptor's source is an adult in good health.

Here the CDR3 DNA reads TGTGCCAGCACCGGAGGCGTGGACAGCATCAGCTATGGCTACACCTTC. As protein: CASTGGVDSISYGYTF. The chain is built from TRBV11-2 and TRBJ1-2, with D possibly TRBD1 on 6 matching bases. Germline-derived CDR1 and CDR2 are SGHAT and FQNNGV. Trimming shortened V by 7 bases and J by 4 bases, and 22 bases separated the two germline ends. The CDR3 consists of 16 residues.